The clone carrying this T cell receptor (beta chain) was recorded a few times. Between the trimmed V and J ends, which lost 4 bases and 6 bases, there was a span of 14 bases. The CDR3 length is 14 residues. Germline V gene sequence: CDR1 SEHNR, CDR2 FQNEAQ (reference sequence). The data stem from a study of T-cell reconstitution after alpha-beta-depleted transplantation in children. It was with unique molecular identifiers that the TCRbeta library was prepared. MiXCR, applied by TCRdb to the PCR reads, yields one record per CDR3 protein. Among approximately 270,000 distinct CDR3 sequences listed, 9.9% were seen once.

The source was PBMCs from the stem cell graft donor, collected from the stem cell graft. V and J are TRBV7-9 and TRBJ2-3; a possible D gene is TRBD1 (5 bases). This TCR derives from a human donor who donated a stem cell graft to a child with SCID. The CDR3, as DNA: TGTGCCAGCAGCTCGCCGAAGGGGTGGGATACGCAGTATTTT. Translation gives CASSSPKGWDTQYF.